The 29 T cell receptor beta chains below come from one sample, sequenced in a study of OX40 agonist ivuxolimab in advanced cancers. Clones were sequenced by immunoSEQ multiplex PCR, and TCRdb holds only the in-frame ones, with some missing. The sample yields tens of thousands of clones, approximately 94% seen once. Specimen: CD4+ or CD8+ T cells sorted from blood, collected in a trial of the OX40 agonist ivuxolimab. All receptors derive from an adult with an advanced solid tumor such as melanoma, head and neck, liver or kidney cancer.

This chain connects TRBV19 to TRBJ1-1, with D possibly TRBD1 on 5 matching bases. Trimming cost V 6 bases and J 0 bases, with 8 bases left between them. This CDR3 has 13 amino acids. CDR1 LNHDA and CDR2 SQIVND come from the germline V gene (reference sequence). The CDR3, as DNA: TGTGCCAGTAGGCCAGGGATGAACACTGAAGCTTTCTTT. Translating it yields CASRPGMNTEAFF.

In this sample, this clone turned up once. The chain carries TRBV5-6 and TRBJ2-7, with no clear D. This CDR3 contains 12 residues. Per germline, CDR1 SGHDT and CDR2 YYEEEE. The V end was cut by 7 bases, the J end by 1 base, with 9 bases between. As DNA, the CDR3 is TGTGCCAGCGGGTATCCGTCCTACGAGCAGTACTTC. Amino acids: CASGYPSYEQYF.

The V call is TRBV27, the J call TRBJ1-1, with 7 bases fitting TRBD1. CDR3 length: 13 amino acids. CDR1 and CDR2 from the germline V gene are MNHEY and SMNVEV (reference sequence). V shed 5 bases and J 4 bases; nucleotides not matched to a gene: 4. For the CDR3, the DNA is TGTGCCAGCAGTCCGTACAGGGGCACTGAAGCTTTCTTT. Its translation: CASSPYRGTEAFF.

The chain uses TRBV7-2 and TRBJ2-1; D is ambiguous. Germline CDR1 and CDR2: SGHTA and FQGNSA. Trimming removed 3 bases from V and 8 bases from J, with 8 bases in between. The CDR3 loop spans 12 amino acids. The CDR3 region is CASSFQFHEQFF. As DNA, the CDR3 is TGTGCCAGCAGCTTTCAGTTCCATGAGCAGTTCTTC.

The chain joins TRBV2 to TRBJ1-4, with TRBD1 identical over 9 bases. V lost 6 bases, J lost 3 bases, and 11 bases stayed unmatched. The length of the CDR3 is 17 residues. In germline, CDR1 is SNHLY, CDR2 FYNNEI. CDR3 sequence reads: CASRPGQGFFSNEKLFF. In DNA, the CDR3 is TGTGCCAGCAGGCCGGGACAGGGTTTCTTTTCTAATGAAAAACTGTTTTTT.

The chain carries TRBV7-2 and TRBJ2-1, with 7 bases identical to TRBD1. Trimming took 6 bases from V and 5 from J; bases not matched to a gene: 7. Germline V gives CDR1 SGHTA, CDR2 FQGNSA. The CDR3 totals 14 residues. CDR3 protein: CASSPTGPHNEQFF. CDR3 bases: TGTGCCAGCAGTCCGACAGGGCCCCACAATGAGCAGTTCTTC.

The chain recombines TRBV5-1 with TRBJ1-1, with D unresolved. Trimming cost V 3 bases and J 3 bases, with 12 bases left between them. The CDR3 runs to 14 residues. CDR1 and CDR2 from the germline V gene are SGHRS and YFSETQ. This chain's CDR3 is CASSWTYWDTEAFF. The CDR3 DNA reads TGCGCCAGCAGCTGGACCTACTGGGACACTGAAGCTTTCTTT.

The rearrangement links TRBV7-8 to TRBJ2-7; the match to TRBD1 covers 9 bases. Germline-derived CDR1 and CDR2 are SGHVS and FQNEAQ. V trimming: 5 bases; J trimming: 2 bases; junction bases outside the gene matches: 4. This CDR3 region has 14 residues. The CDR3 protein is CASSLWTGAYEQYF. DNA of the CDR3: TGTGCCAGCAGCCTCTGGACAGGGGCCTACGAGCAGTACTTC.

The V call is TRBV6-5, the J call TRBJ1-1, with TRBD1 matching 9 bases. Germline assignment: CDR1 MNHEY and CDR2 SVGAGI. V shed 2 bases and J 4 bases; nucleotides not matched to a gene: 5. This CDR3 comprises 15 residues. The CDR3 region has the DNA TGTGCCAGCAGTTACACGGGACAGGGAGGCACTGAAGCTTTCTTT. It is translated as CASSYTGQGGTEAFF.

The chain employs TRBV19 and TRBJ1-1, with 7 positions matching TRBD1. V lost 5 bases and J lost 4; bases outside the gene matches: 10. The germline CDR1 and CDR2 sequences are LNHDA and SQIVND (reference sequence). This CDR3 contains 15 residues. The CDR3 DNA reads as TGTGCCAGTAGTCAAACAGGGGTCTCTGGCACTGAAGCTTTCTTT. Amino acids: CASSQTGVSGTEAFF.

V is TRBV10-3 and J is TRBJ2-1; D not certain. The CDR3 covers 14 residues. Germline CDR1 is ENHRY and CDR2 is SYGVKD. Trimming removed 11 bases from V and 2 bases from J, with 16 bases in between. The CDR3 spells CAVRVVGPYNEQFF. The CDR3 nucleotides read TGTGCCGTCCGCGTAGTAGGACCCTACAATGAGCAGTTCTTC.

The gene calls are TRBV27 and TRBJ1-2; maybe TRBD1 (6 bases). The V gene lost 3 bases and the J gene lost 2 bases, with 10 bases spanning the gap. This CDR3 has 14 residues. Per the germline V gene, CDR1 is MNHEY and CDR2 is SMNVEV (reference sequence). The CDR3 DNA follows: TGTGCCAGCAGTTTTTCAGGGGCAAACTATGGCTACACCTTC. Amino acids: CASSFSGANYGYTF.

This chain links TRBV7-9 with TRBJ2-1; 10 positions agree with TRBD2. This CDR3 is built from 19 residues. V lost 7 bases, J lost 9 bases, and 24 bases stayed unmatched. CDR1 and CDR2 from the germline V gene are SEHNR and FQNEAQ (reference sequence). The CDR3 nucleotides read TGTGCCAGCAATGCACAAATTGGAGCGGGAGGGCCCTACGGCGGTGAGCAGTTCTTC. This sequence encodes CASNAQIGAGGPYGGEQFF. Complete variable domain (other parts from reference TRBV7-9 and TRBJ2-1): DTGVSQNPRHKITKRGQNVTFRCDPISEHNRLYWYRQTLGQGPEFLTYFQNEAQLEKSRLLSDRFSAERPKGSFSTLEIQRTEQGDSAMYLCASNAQIGAGGPYGGEQFFGPGTRLTVL.

The chain combines TRBV7-2 with TRBJ2-5; D gene unclear. TRBJ2-7 explains the end of the DNA better; the J call may be wrong. Looked up from germline, CDR1 is SGHTA and CDR2 is FQGNSA. This CDR3 contains 14 residues. This CDR3 reads CASSSDPSDYEQYF. CDR3 coding DNA: TGTGCCAGCAGCTCAGATCCATCCGACTACGAGCAGTACTTC.

CDR3 sequence (DNA): TGCGCCAGCAGCCAAGTCCAGAACACTGAAGCTTTCTTT. Residues: CASSQVQNTEAFF. This chain connects TRBV4-1 to TRBJ1-1; D is undetermined. The germline V and J ends were trimmed by 1 base and 1 base, with 4 bases remaining between them. Germline assignment: CDR1 MGHRA and CDR2 YSYEKL. This CDR3 is built from 13 residues.

The CDR3 loop is CASSQEFTVANTGELFF. For the CDR3, the DNA is TGCGCCAGCAGCCAAGAATTCACAGTCGCGAACACCGGGGAGCTGTTTTTT. V and J are TRBV4-1 and TRBJ2-2; D is unclear. V dropped 0 bases and J dropped 0 bases, with 11 bases sitting between them. The germline V gene encodes CDR1 MGHRA and CDR2 YSYEKL. The CDR3 contains 17 residues.

The CDR3: CASSEARSYEQYF. For the CDR3, the DNA is TGTGCCAGCAGTGAAGCGCGAAGTTACGAGCAGTACTTC. V and J are TRBV2 and TRBJ2-7; no clear D gene. Trimming stripped 0 bases from V and 4 bases from J, with 7 bases between. CDR3 length: 13 amino acids. CDR1 and CDR2 from the germline V gene are SNHLY and FYNNEI.

V usage is TRBV4-1 and J usage is TRBJ2-3; the D gene is possibly TRBD1 (7 bases). The V end lost 0 bases, the J end lost 2 bases, and 12 bases lay between the germline ends. The germline V gene has CDR1 MGHRA and CDR2 YSYEKL. This CDR3 comprises 16 residues. CDR3 loop: CASSQEAGGLTDTQYF. The CDR3 DNA follows: TGCGCCAGCAGCCAAGAGGCAGGGGGGCTCACAGATACGCAGTATTTT.

The chain is built from TRBV7-9 and TRBJ1-3, with D maybe TRBD1 (5 bases). Germline V gives CDR1 SEHNR, CDR2 FQNEAQ (reference sequence). The ends were cut back, 1 base at V and 7 bases at J, with 14 bases in the middle. This CDR3 is built from 15 residues. Written as DNA, the CDR3 is TGTGCCAGCAGCTTAGAAGGGGACGTTCGGAACACCATATATTTT. Protein sequence: CASSLEGDVRNTIYF.

This chain uses TRBV7-3 with TRBJ2-7, with 7 bases fitting TRBD2. Looked up from germline, CDR1 is SGHTA and CDR2 is FQGTGA. With 5 bases clipped from V and 4 bases from J, the junction kept 11 bases outside the gene matches. The CDR3 covers 15 residues. CDR3 region: CASSLLGGSRYEQYF. Written as DNA, the CDR3 is TGTGCCAGCAGCCTACTTGGCGGGAGTAGGTACGAGCAGTACTTC.

The rearrangement links TRBV6-6 to TRBJ2-1; weak D call: TRBD2 (5 bases). The germline gives CDR1 MNHNY, CDR2 SVGAGI (reference sequence). V lost 4 bases and J 8 bases, leaving 12 bases between the germline ends. The CDR3 sequence is 13 residues long. The CDR3 coding sequence is TGTGCCAGCAGTTTCGGACTGGACGATGAGCAGTTCTTC. Translated: CASSFGLDDEQFF.

The DNA for the CDR3 is TGTGCCAGCAGTTTGTCCCTCTATGGCTACACCTTC. This gives the protein CASSLSLYGYTF. This chain links TRBV28 with TRBJ1-2; D gene uncertain. This CDR3 comprises 12 residues. Trimming took 3 bases from V and 4 from J, leaving 6 bases between them. CDR1 MDHEN and CDR2 SYDVKM come from the germline V gene.

This clone was observed a single time. V and J are TRBV7-6 and TRBJ2-7; D is ambiguous. Trimming pared 4 bases from V and 2 bases from J, leaving 3 bases between. The V gene's germline CDR1 is SGHVS and CDR2 FNYEAQ. The CDR3 is 11 residues long. The CDR3 nucleotides read TGTGCCAGCAGCTCGACCTACGAGCAGTACTTC. This sequence encodes CASSSTYEQYF.

CDR3 loop: CASRWGQGWDQETQYF. CDR3 bases: TGTGCCAGCAGATGGGGGCAGGGGTGGGACCAAGAGACCCAGTACTTC. J is TRBJ2-5 and V is TRBV28, with a weak D call TRBD1 (6 bases). CDR3 length: 16 residues. The V and J ends lost 6 bases and 0 bases respectively, with 17 bases between them. The germline gives CDR1 MDHEN, CDR2 SYDVKM.

This clone was seen a handful of times. The chain carries TRBV27 and TRBJ1-2; 8 nucleotides align to TRBD1. There are 14 residues in the CDR3. The V gene's germline CDR1 is MNHEY and CDR2 SMNVEV (reference sequence). V dropped 5 bases and J dropped 3; count of bases not matched to a gene: 5. DNA of the CDR3: TGTGCCAGCAGTCCGGGGACAGGCGACTATGGCTACACCTTC. This translates into CASSPGTGDYGYTF.

The chain is built from TRBV11-2 and TRBJ2-5, with TRBD2 matching over 16 bases. Trimming removed 4 bases from V and 3 bases from J; junction bases left unmatched: 5. The CDR3 is 17 residues long. Germline CDR1 SGHAT, CDR2 FQNNGV. CDR3 bases: TGTGCCAGCAGCTGGGGACTAGCGGGAGGGCCGGAAGAGACCCAGTACTTC. Amino acids: CASSWGLAGGPEETQYF.

DNA for the CDR3: TGTGCCATCAGTGAGGGCGGGAATGAAGCTTTCTTT. Protein product: CAISEGGNEAFF. V usage is TRBV10-3 and J usage is TRBJ1-1, with D unclear. Germline V lookup: CDR1 ENHRY, CDR2 SYGVKD. The length of the CDR3 is 12 residues. V lost 2 bases, J lost 7 bases, and 8 bases lay in between.

This clone occurred once. V usage is TRBV4-1 and J usage is TRBJ2-7; TRBD2 matches at 7 bases. The germline V gene has CDR1 MGHRA and CDR2 YSYEKL. The length of the CDR3 is 17 residues. Losses at the gene ends were 0 bases for V and 2 bases for J; bases not matched to a gene: 10. CDR3 in amino acids: CASSQDGGGLLAYEQYF. The DNA for the CDR3 is TGCGCCAGCAGCCAAGATGGTGGGGGACTACTGGCCTACGAGCAGTACTTC.

V is TRBV7-7 and J is TRBJ2-2; no reliable D call. The CDR3 covers 14 residues. Trimming stripped 5 bases from V and 1 base from J, with 8 bases between. In germline, CDR1 is SSHAT, CDR2 FNYEAQ (reference sequence). The CDR3 reads CASSNGQNTGELFF. In nucleotides, the CDR3 is TGTGCCAGCAGCAATGGCCAGAACACCGGGGAGCTGTTTTTT.